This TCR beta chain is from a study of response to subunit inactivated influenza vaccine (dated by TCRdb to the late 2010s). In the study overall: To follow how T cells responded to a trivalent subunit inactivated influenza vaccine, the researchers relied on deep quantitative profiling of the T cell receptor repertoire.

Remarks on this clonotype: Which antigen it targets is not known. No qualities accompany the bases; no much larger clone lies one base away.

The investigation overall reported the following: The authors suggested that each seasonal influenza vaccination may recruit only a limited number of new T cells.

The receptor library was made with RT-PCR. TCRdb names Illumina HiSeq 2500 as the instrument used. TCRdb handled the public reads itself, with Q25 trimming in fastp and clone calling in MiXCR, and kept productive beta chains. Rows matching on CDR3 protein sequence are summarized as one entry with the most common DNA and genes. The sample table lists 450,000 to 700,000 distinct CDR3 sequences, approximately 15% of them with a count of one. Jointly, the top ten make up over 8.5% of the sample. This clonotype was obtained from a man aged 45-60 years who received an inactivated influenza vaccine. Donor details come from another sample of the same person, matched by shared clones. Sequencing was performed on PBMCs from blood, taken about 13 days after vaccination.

This receptor has the CDR3 CASRRGEGGLLYEQYF. Read as DNA, the sequence is TGTGCCAGCAGAAGGGGAGAGGGAGGTTTACTGTACGAGCAGTACTTC. The receptor chain draws on TRBV12-3 or TRBV12-4 and TRBJ2-7; a weak D assignment points to TRBD2 (6 bases agree). The CDR3 contains 16 residues, cysteine and phenylalanine counted. The only DNA kept is the CDR3, 48 bases in frame from the first base. V sheds 6 bases and J sheds 4 bases, leaving 22 bases between their ends.